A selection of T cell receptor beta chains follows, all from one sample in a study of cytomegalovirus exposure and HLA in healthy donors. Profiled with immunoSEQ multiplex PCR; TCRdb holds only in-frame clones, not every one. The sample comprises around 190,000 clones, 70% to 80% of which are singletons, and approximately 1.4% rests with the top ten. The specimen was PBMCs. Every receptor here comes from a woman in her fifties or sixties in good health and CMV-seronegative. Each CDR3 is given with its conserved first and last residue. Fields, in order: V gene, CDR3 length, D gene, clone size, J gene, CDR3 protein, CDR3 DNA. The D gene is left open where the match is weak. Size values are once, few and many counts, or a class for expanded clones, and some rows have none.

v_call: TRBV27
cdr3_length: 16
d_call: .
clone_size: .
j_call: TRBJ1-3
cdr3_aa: CASSLSIGVAGNTIYF
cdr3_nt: TGTGCCAGCAGTTTATCGATAGGGGTCGCAGGAAACACCATATATTTT

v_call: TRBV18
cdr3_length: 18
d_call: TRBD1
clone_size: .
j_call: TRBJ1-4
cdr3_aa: CASSPPQGSVATNEKLFF
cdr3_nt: TGTGCCAGCTCACCGCCACAGGGGTCGGTTGCAACTAATGAAAAACTGTTTTTT

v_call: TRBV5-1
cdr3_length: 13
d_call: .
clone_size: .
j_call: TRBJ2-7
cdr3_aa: CASSLVGSSEQYF
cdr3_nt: TGCGCCAGCAGCTTGGTGGGCAGTTCCGAGCAGTACTTC

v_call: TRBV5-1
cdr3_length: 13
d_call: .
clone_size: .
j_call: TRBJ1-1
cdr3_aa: CASSLAPDTEAFF
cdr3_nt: TGCGCCAGCAGCTTGGCCCCAGACACTGAAGCTTTCTTT

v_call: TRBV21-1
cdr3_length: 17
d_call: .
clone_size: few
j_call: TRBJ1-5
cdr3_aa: CASSKEGRGSPCQPQHF
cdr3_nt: TGTGCCAGCAGCAAAGAGGGCAGGGGTTCCCCTTGTCAGCCCCAGCATTTT

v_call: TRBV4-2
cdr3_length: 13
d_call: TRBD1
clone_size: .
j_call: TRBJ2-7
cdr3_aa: CASADREFYEQYF
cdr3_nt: TGTGCCAGCGCAGACAGGGAGTTCTACGAGCAGTACTTC

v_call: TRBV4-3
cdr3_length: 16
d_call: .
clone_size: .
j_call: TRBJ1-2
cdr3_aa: CASSELVSGNLRGYTF
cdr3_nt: TGCGCCAGCAGCGAACTGGTATCAGGGAATCTACGCGGCTACACCTTC

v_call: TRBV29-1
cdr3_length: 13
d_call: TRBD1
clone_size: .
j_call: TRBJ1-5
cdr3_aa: CSVQGADNQPQHF
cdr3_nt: TGCAGCGTTCAGGGGGCCGATAATCAGCCCCAGCATTTT

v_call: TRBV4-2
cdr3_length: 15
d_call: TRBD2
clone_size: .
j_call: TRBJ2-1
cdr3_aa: CASSQDRAGANEQFF
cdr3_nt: TGTGCCAGCAGCCAAGATCGAGCGGGAGCAAATGAGCAGTTCTTC

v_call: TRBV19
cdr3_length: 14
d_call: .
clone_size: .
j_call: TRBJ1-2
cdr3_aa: CASSTTTGNYGYTF
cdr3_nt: TGTGCCAGTAGTACAACGACGGGGAACTATGGCTACACCTTC

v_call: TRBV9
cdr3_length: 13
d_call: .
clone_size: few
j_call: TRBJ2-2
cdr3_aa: CASSVGSPGELFF
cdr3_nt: TGTGCCAGCAGCGTAGGAAGCCCAGGGGAGCTGTTTTTT

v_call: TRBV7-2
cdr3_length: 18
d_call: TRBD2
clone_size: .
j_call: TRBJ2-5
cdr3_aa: CASSPRAASGPFQETQYF
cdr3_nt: TGTGCCAGCAGCCCCCGGGCAGCTAGCGGGCCTTTCCAAGAGACCCAGTACTTC

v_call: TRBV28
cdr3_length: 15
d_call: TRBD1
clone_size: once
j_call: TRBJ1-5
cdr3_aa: CASSSQGQGNQPQHF
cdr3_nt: TGTGCCAGCAGCTCCCAAGGACAGGGGAACCAGCCCCAGCATTTT

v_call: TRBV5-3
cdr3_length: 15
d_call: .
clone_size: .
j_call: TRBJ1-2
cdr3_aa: CARSSVTRHAYGYTF
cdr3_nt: TGTGCCAGAAGTTCCGTTACGCGACACGCCTATGGCTACACCTTC

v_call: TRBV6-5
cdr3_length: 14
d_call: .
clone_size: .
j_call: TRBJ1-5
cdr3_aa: CASSTGGPNQPQHF
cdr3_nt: TGTGCCAGCAGCACGGGGGGCCCTAATCAGCCCCAGCATTTT

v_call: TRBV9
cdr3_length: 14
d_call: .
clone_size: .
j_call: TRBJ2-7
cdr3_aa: CASSPLLLSYEQYF
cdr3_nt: TGTGCCAGCAGCCCCCTACTACTCTCCTACGAGCAGTACTTC

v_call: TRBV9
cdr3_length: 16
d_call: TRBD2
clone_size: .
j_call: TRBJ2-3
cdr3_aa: CASSPWTSGRTDTQYF
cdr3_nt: TGTGCCAGCAGCCCCTGGACTAGCGGTCGCACAGATACGCAGTATTTT

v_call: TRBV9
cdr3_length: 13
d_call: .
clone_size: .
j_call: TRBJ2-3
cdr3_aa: CASSVGRGDTQYF
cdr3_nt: TGTGCCAGCAGCGTAGGAAGGGGGGATACGCAGTATTTT

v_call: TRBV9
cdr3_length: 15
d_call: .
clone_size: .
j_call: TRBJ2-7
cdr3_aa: CASSLTPGGPYEQYF
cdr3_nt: TGTGCCAGCAGCTTAACCCCCGGGGGACCCTACGAGCAGTACTTC

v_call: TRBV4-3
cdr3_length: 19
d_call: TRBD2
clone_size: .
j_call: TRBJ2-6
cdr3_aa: CASSPRLAGGFSGANVLTF
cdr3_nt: TGCGCCAGCAGCCCAAGACTAGCGGGGGGGTTCTCTGGGGCCAACGTCCTGACTTTC

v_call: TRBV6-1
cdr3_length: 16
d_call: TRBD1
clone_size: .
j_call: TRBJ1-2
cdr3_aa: CASSDPYRGQGYGYTF
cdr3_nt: TGTGCCAGCAGTGACCCCTATAGGGGGCAGGGATATGGCTACACCTTC

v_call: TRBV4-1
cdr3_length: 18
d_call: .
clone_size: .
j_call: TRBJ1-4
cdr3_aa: CASSQEIVHGSGWEKLFF
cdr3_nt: TGCGCCAGCAGCCAAGAGATTGTACACGGGTCGGGTTGGGAAAAACTGTTTTTT

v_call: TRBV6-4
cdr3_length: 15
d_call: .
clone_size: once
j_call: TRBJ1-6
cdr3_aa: CASRVEGAYNSPLHF
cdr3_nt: TGTGCCAGCAGAGTGGAGGGAGCCTATAATTCACCCCTCCACTTT

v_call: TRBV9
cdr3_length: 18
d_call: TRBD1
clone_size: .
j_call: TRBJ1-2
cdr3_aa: CASSVGTDGTGVNYGYTF
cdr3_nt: TGTGCCAGCAGCGTAGGAACCGACGGGACAGGGGTTAACTATGGCTACACCTTC

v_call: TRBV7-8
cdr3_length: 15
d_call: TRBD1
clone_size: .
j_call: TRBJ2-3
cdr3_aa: CASSPWDRPPDTQYF
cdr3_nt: TGTGCCAGCAGCCCCTGGGACAGGCCCCCAGATACGCAGTATTTT

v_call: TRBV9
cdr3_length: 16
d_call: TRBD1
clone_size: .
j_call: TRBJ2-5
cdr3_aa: CASSVGTGWGTETQYF
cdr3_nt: TGTGCCAGCAGCGTAGGGACAGGGTGGGGTACGGAGACCCAGTACTTC

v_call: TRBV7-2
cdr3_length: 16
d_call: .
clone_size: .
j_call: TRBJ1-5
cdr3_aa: CASSLSGPTANQPQHF
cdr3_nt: TGTGCCAGCAGCTTATCGGGTCCTACCGCGAATCAGCCCCAGCATTTT

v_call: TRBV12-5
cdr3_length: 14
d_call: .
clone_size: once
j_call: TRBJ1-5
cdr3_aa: CASALGGGLRPQHF
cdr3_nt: TGTGCTAGTGCCCTGGGAGGGGGGCTGCGGCCCCAGCATTTT

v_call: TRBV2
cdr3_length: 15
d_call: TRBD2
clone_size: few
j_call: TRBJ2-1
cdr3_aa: CASSEGGLVYNEQFF
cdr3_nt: TGTGCCAGCAGTGAAGGCGGACTAGTTTACAATGAGCAGTTCTTC

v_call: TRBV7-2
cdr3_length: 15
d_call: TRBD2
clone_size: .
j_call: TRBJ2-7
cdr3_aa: CASSLYSGANYEQYF
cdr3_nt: TGTGCCAGCAGCTTGTATAGCGGGGCAAACTACGAGCAGTACTTC

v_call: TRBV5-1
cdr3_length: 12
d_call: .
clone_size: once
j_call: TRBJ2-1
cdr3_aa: CASSLTDNEQFF
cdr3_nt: TGCGCCAGCAGCTTGACGGACAATGAGCAGTTCTTC

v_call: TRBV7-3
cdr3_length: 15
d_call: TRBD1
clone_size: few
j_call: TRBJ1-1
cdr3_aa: CASSLQGTGGTEAFF
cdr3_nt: TGTGCCAGCAGCCTCCAGGGGACAGGGGGCACTGAAGCTTTCTTT

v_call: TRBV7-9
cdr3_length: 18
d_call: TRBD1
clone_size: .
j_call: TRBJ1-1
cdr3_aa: CSSSLAHQGVLGNTEAFF
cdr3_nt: TGTTCCAGCAGCTTAGCGCATCAGGGGGTGCTTGGAAACACTGAAGCTTTCTTT

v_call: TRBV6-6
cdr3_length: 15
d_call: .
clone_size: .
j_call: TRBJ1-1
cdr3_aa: CASSYSTQGHTEAFF
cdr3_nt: TGTGCCAGCAGTTACTCGACGCAGGGGCACACTGAAGCTTTCTTT

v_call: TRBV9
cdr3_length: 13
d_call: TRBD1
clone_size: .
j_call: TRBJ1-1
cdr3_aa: CASSLGQGAEAFF
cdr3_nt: TGTGCCAGCAGCTTGGGACAGGGCGCTGAAGCTTTCTTT

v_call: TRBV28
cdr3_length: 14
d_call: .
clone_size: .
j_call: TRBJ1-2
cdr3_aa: CASSEGLNNYGYTF
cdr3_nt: TGTGCCAGCAGTGAGGGACTGAATAACTATGGCTACACCTTC

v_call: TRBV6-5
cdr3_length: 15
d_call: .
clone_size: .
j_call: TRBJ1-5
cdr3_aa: CASSFSGLTNQPQHF
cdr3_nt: TGTGCCAGCAGTTTCTCCGGACTTACAAATCAGCCCCAGCATTTT

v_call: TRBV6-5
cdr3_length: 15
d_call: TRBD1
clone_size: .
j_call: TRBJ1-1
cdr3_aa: CASTRQGQKNTEAFF
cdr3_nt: TGTGCCAGCACCCGACAGGGGCAAAAGAACACTGAAGCTTTCTTT

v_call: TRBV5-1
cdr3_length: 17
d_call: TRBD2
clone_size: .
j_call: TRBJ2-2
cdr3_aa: CASSLPAGALNTGELFF
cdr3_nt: TGCGCCAGCAGCTTGCCAGCGGGGGCCCTGAACACCGGGGAGCTGTTTTTT

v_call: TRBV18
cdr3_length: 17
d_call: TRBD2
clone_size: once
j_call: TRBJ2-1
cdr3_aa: CASSPPGLAGVLNEQFF
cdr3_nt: TGTGCCAGCTCACCACCGGGACTAGCGGGAGTCCTCAATGAGCAGTTCTTC

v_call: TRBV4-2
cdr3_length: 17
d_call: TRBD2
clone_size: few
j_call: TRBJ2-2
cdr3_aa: CASSQAAGAAAGGELFF
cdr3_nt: TGTGCCAGCAGCCAAGCTGCGGGAGCAGCGGCCGGCGGGGAGCTGTTTTTT

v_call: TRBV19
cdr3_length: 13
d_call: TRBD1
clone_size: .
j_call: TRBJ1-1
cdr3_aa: CASSQDRGTEAFF
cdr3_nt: TGTGCCAGTAGCCAGGACAGGGGCACTGAAGCTTTCTTT

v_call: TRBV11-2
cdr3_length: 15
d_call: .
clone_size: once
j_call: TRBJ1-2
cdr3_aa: CASSRAPPGGYGYTF
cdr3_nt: TGTGCCAGCTCTCGTGCTCCTCCTGGAGGCTATGGCTACACCTTC

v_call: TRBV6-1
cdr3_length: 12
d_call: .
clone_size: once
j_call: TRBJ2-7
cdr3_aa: CASSTRLAEQYF
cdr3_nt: TGTGCCAGCAGCACCAGGCTTGCCGAGCAGTACTTC

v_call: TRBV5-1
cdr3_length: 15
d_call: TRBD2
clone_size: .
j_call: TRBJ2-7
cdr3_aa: CASSAGLADLYEQYF
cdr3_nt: TGCGCCAGCAGCGCGGGACTAGCGGATCTCTACGAGCAGTACTTC

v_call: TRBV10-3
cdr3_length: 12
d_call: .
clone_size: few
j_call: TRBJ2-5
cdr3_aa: CAISGEQETQYF
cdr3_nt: TGTGCCATCAGTGGGGAGCAAGAGACCCAGTACTTC

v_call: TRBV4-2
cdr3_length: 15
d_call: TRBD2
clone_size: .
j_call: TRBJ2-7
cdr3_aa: CASSQGRGGPYEQYF
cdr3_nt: TGTGCCAGCAGCCAAGGGCGGGGGGGCCCCTACGAGCAGTACTTC

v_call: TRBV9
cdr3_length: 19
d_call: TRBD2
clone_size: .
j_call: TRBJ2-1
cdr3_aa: CASSVVVAGGPGSYNEQFF
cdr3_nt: TGTGCCAGCAGCGTAGTGGTAGCGGGAGGACCCGGCTCCTACAATGAGCAGTTCTTC

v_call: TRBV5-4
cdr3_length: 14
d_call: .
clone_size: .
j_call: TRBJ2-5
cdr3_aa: CASSLPGVEETQYF
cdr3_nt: TGTGCCAGCAGCTTACCCGGAGTGGAAGAGACCCAGTACTTC

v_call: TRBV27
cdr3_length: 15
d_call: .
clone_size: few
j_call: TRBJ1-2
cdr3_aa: CASSLNRLANYGYTF
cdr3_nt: TGTGCCAGCAGTTTAAACAGGTTGGCTAACTATGGCTACACCTTC

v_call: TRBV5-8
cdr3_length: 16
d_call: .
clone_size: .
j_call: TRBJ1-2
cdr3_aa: CASSLDTTQANYGYTF
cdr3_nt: TGTGCCAGCAGCTTGGACACTACCCAAGCTAACTATGGCTACACCTTC

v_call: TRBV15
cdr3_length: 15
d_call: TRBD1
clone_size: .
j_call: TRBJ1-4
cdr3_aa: CATSSNRGTNEKLFF
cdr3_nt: TGTGCCACCAGCAGCAACAGGGGGACTAATGAAAAACTGTTTTTT

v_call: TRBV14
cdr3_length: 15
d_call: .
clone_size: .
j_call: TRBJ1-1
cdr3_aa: CASSQLGRGRTEAFF
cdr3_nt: TGTGCCAGCAGCCAATTGGGCAGGGGCCGCACTGAAGCTTTCTTT

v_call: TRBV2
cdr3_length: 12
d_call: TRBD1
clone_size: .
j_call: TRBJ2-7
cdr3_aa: CASNRGRYEQYF
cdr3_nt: TGTGCCAGTAACAGGGGGAGGTACGAGCAGTACTTC

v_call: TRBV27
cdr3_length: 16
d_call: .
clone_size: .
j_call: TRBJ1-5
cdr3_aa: CASSLNMGGSNQPQHF
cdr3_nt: TGTGCCAGCAGTTTAAATATGGGGGGTAGCAATCAGCCCCAGCATTTT

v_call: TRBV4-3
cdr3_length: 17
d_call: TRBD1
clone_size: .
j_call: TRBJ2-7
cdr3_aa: CASSQPSGQGAPHEQYF
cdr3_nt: TGCGCCAGCAGCCAACCCTCGGGACAGGGGGCCCCGCACGAGCAGTACTTC